This T cell receptor (beta chain) came from a study of CD8+ T cells in alopecia areata (dated by TCRdb to the late 2010s). With regard to the full study: The treated patients took part in an open-label pilot trial in which moderate-to-severe alopecia areata was treated with oral tofacitinib at 5 to 10 mg twice daily. Tofacitinib was given for 6 to 18 months, followed by 6 months of follow-up off drug to assess delayed response and recurrence. In treated patients, disease severity was measured using the SALT score, which gives the percentage of scalp surface area affected. In both human patients and the C3H/HeJ mouse model, the study applied high-throughput TCRbeta sequencing to look at T cell clonal expansion in alopecia areata. Human TCRbeta sequencing covered scalp tissue and sorted CD4+ and CD8+ peripheral blood T cells from patchy and totalis/universalis alopecia areata patients and healthy controls. Biopsies were taken from tofacitinib-treated patients at baseline and at 4 and 24 weeks of treatment, and a later scalp biopsy was taken in several of the tofacitinib-treated patients. Scalp clonality was compared among normal scalp (n=4), patchy alopecia areata scalp (n=8), and alopecia totalis/universalis scalp (n=8). RNA was obtained with the PAXgene miRNA kit for fixed scalp, the miRNeasy kit for PBMCs, and the RNeasy kit for mouse skin. TCRbeta CDR3 regions were amplified by immunoSEQ multiplex PCR using 35 Vbeta forward and 13 Jbeta reverse primers. What the study reported, not specific to this receptor: Higher clonality and more expanded CD8+ clones were observed in lesional scalp than in normal scalp, particularly in alopecia totalis/universalis, a finding suggestive of antigenic drive. Because the treated cohort was small and had only one nonresponder, larger studies are needed to examine links between baseline CD8+ expansion and response. Shared TCR sequences between patients were less evident than in mice, which may be partly attributable to HLA diversity in the patient population. During tofacitinib treatment, many expanded lesional clones stuck around in both scalp and blood, and this persistence may partly explain why relapse happens after treatment is stopped. Unlike mouse skin, where gammadelta T cells dominate, normal human skin contains resident alphabeta T cells that get sequenced too, which complicates analysis of the scalp TCR repertoire. Scalp clonality and the number of expanded CD8+ clones among the top 100 scalp clones were significantly decreased by tofacitinib.

CDR1 and CDR2 were assigned from the germline V gene (reference sequence) as DFQATT and SNEGSKA. Spanning cysteine to phenylalanine, the CDR3 consists of 11 amino acids. Kept here is only the CDR3 DNA, which spans 33 bases and is read in frame from base 1. V is shortened by 3 bases, J by 7 bases, and the region joining them spans 9 bases. The time point label for this specimen denotes: less than 30 weeks on oral tofacitinib. The sample's treatment or condition label, decoded: oral pan-JAK inhibitor, 5-10 mg twice daily. Peripheral blood and lesional scalp punch biopsies were obtained from patients with alopecia areata. After PBMCs were isolated by density centrifugation and stained for CD3, CD4 and CD8, a FACSAria was used to sort CD4+ and CD8+ T cells. Only one count was recorded for this clone. Its antigen target is currently unknown. No qualities accompany the bases; no much larger clone lies one base away.

Libraries were constructed by the immunoSEQ multiplex PCR assay. For TCR sequencing, RNA was extracted from every sample and reverse transcribed into cDNA to serve as template. First-strand cDNA was synthesized with SuperScript III using a 2:1 mix of oligo-dT and random hexamers. A synthetic immune receptor repertoire was used to gauge amplification bias, and whatever bias remained was removed computationally. Per the source publication's procedure: Raw reads were preprocessed to remove errors, and CDR3 was defined according to IMGT conventions as the region from the conserved cysteine to phenylalanine. Clonality was calculated as 1 minus Shannon entropy normalized by log2 of the number of productive unique TCRs. CD4 or CD8 identity of scalp clones was inferred by cross-referencing scalp TCRbeta sequences with sorted blood CD4 and CD8 repertoires. TCRdb mirrors the immuneACCESS table, restricted to in-frame sequences. Some clones are absent from its copies; in checked studies, under half trace to an unresolved V gene, and the reason for the others is unknown. D and trimming come from the DNA, and the V and J calls and clone size come from that table. This sample lists approximately 280,000 clones; roughly 64% were detected once. Under 2% of the sample rests with the top ten.

The source was CD4+ T cells sorted from blood, collected at week 24, from a patient treated with tofacitinib. The rearranged chain carries TRBV20-1 and TRBJ1-1, and the D gene may be TRBD1, 5 bases matching. The TCR originated in a human donor with alopecia areata. The CDR3 is CSASPDSEAFF. The nucleotide sequence reads TGCAGTGCTAGTCCCGACAGTGAAGCTTTCTTT.